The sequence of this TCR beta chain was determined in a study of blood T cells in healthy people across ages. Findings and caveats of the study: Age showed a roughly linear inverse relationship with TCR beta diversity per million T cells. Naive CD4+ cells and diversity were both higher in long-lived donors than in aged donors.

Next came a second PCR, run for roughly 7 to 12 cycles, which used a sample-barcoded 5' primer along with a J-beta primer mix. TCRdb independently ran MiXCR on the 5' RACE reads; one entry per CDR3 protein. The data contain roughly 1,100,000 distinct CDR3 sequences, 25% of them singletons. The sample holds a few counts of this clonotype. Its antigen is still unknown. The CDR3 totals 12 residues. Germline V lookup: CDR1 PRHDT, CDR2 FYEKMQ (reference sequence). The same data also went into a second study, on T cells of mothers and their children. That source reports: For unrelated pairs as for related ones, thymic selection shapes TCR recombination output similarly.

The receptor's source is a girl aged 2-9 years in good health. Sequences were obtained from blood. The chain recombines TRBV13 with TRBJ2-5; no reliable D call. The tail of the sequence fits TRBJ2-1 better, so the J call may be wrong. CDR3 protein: CASSDQTNEQFF. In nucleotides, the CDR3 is TGTGCCAGCAGCGACCAGACGAATGAGCAGTTCTTC.